The entry that follows covers one T cell receptor (beta chain) sequence. Its antigen specificity is not known. No much larger clonotype is one base removed from it; base qualities were not supplied. The data derive from a study of control samples from healthy donors and cancer patients (dated by TCRdb to 2019 to 2021). The CDR3 contains 15 residues, cysteine and phenylalanine counted. CDR3 DNA is the only sequence kept; it has 45 bases, read in frame from the first base. V and J lose 1 base and 5 bases, and a span of 14 bases separates them. The germline V gene encodes CDR1 SGHTA and CDR2 FQGNSA. The library came from the immunoSEQ multiplex PCR assay. TCRdb obtained this table from immuneACCESS and retained in-frame rearrangements with V and J assigned. These tables miss some clones; where compared with another copy, unresolved V genes account for less than half of the shortfall, and the remainder is unexplained. The sample records about 85,000 clones, roughly nine tenths of which are singletons. The top ten clones comprise more than 3.5% of the sample.

Sequenced input: blood. The V and J segments used are TRBV7-2 and TRBJ2-5; the D region possibly corresponds to TRBD2 (6 bases align). The sequence came from a young woman in good health. The CDR3 in this case is CASSLGGEFWETQYF. The DNA sequence follows: TGTGCCAGCAGCTTAGGGGGGGAGTTCTGGGAGACCCAGTACTTC.